These 25 T cell receptor beta chains came from one sample sequenced in a study of spatial heterogeneity in lung cancer. For these receptors, no antigen is known. Time point indicated: sample taken at primary tumor resection. Study observations and caveats: Expanded intratumoral alpha and beta TCR counts tracked tumor mutation counts.

MiXCR was run by TCRdb on the 5' RACE reads, yielding one entry per CDR3 protein. The table shows around 7,800 distinct CDR3 sequences, with almost 8.5% occurring only once. The sequencing used lung tumor tissue, collected at surgery. All receptors come from a male donor with early-stage non-small cell lung cancer.

In this sample, this clonotype is medium-sized (0.01 to 0.1%). With the library built for alpha chains, this beta chain is off target and its frequency is not meaningful. The chain couples TRBV4-2 to TRBJ1-2; 8 nucleotides line up with TRBD1. After removal of 3 bases from V and 6 bases from J, the junction contained 15 bases not matched to a gene. This CDR3 comprises 17 residues. Germline CDR1 reads LGHNA; CDR2 reads YNFKEQ. The CDR3 loop is CASSQGTGLNNQDGYTF. CDR3 in DNA: TGTGCCAGCAGCCAGGGGACAGGCCTTAACAATCAAGATGGCTACACCTTC.

Notes on this clonotype: A much larger clone is a single base away; this may be a read error. A library prepared for alpha chains yielded this beta chain as an off-target read; its size is of little meaning. The chain joins TRBV7-2 to TRBJ2-2, with 9 bases that match TRBD2. Trimming took 5 bases from V and 7 from J; bases not matched to a gene: 14. The CDR3 length is 17 residues. From germline, CDR1 is SGHTA and CDR2 FQGNSA. CDR3 protein: CASSPSIIAGDHGELFF. In DNA form, the CDR3 reads TGTGCCAGCAGCCCTAGTATAATAGCGGGAGATCACGGGGAGCTGTTTTTT.

This clonotype is deemed medium-sized. As an off-target read in a library built for alpha chains, this beta chain has a frequency of little significance. This chain joins TRBV5-1 and TRBJ1-4; a possible D gene is TRBD1 (6 bases). From germline, CDR1 is SGHRS and CDR2 YFSETQ. Trimming took 4 bases from V and 2 from J, leaving 12 bases between them. The CDR3 has 15 amino acids. The CDR3: CASSIQGTTNEKLFF. The DNA for the CDR3 is TGCGCCAGCAGCATACAGGGTACGACTAATGAAAAACTGTTTTTT.

This clonotype has at least ten counts. With the library built for alpha chains, this beta chain is off target and its frequency is not meaningful. The rearrangement uses TRBV20-1 and TRBJ2-7; weak D call: TRBD1 (5 bases). Trimming cost V 8 bases and J 1 base, with 21 bases left between them. Germline V CDR1 and CDR2: DFQATT, SNEGSKA (reference sequence). The CDR3 spans 15 residues. The CDR3 protein is CSFPNSDSSSYEQYF. CDR3 coding DNA: TGCAGTTTCCCGAACAGCGACAGCAGTTCCTACGAGCAGTACTTC.

This clonotype is medium-sized (0.01 to 0.1%) by share. This beta chain turned up in a library designed for alpha chains; as an off-target read, its abundance says little. The chain uses TRBV6-6 and TRBJ2-2; 11 bases map to TRBD2. This CDR3 spans 17 amino acids. Germline V lookup: CDR1 MNHNY, CDR2 SVGAGI (reference sequence). Trimming cost V 7 bases and J 4 bases; bases outside gene matches: 11. The DNA of the CDR3 is TGTGCCAGCACAGAAATAGCGGGAGGGGCTTCCACCGGGGAGCTGTTTTTT. It encodes CASTEIAGGASTGELFF.

In this sample, this clonotype turned up many times. The library was prepared for alpha chains; this beta chain is a stray read, so its frequency means little. The chain couples TRBV20-1 to TRBJ2-5; tentatively, D is TRBD1 (6 bases). CDR1 DFQATT and CDR2 SNEGSKA come from the germline V gene (reference sequence). This CDR3 has 15 residues. Trimming took off 6 bases at V and 4 bases at J, with 21 bases between the two ends. CDR3 nucleotides: TGCAGTGCCGAGGCCCCACAGGGAATCCGAGAGACCCAGTACTTC. As protein: CSAEAPQGIRETQYF.

Many counts were recorded for this clonotype. Within a library made for alpha chains, this beta chain is off target, and its count is uninformative. The chain recombines TRBV5-1 with TRBJ2-1; tentatively, D is TRBD1 or TRBD2 (6 bases each). CDR1 SGHRS and CDR2 YFSETQ come from the germline V gene. Between the trimmed V and J ends, which lost 3 bases and 2 bases, there was a span of 15 bases. The CDR3 length is 16 residues. The CDR3, as DNA: TGCGCCAGCAGCTCTCCTAGGGGGGAAACCTACAATGAGCAGTTCTTC. It yields the protein CASSSPRGETYNEQFF.

Regarding this clonotype: A library made for alpha chains picked up this beta chain off target, so its size means little. This chain joins TRBV6-5 and TRBJ2-7; maybe TRBD2 (5 bases). V gave up 6 bases and J gave up 6 bases, with 15 bases separating them. Germline V gives CDR1 MNHEY, CDR2 SVGAGI. The length of the CDR3 is 13 residues. CDR3 residues: CASSPNLAVEQYF. CDR3 bases: TGTGCCAGCAGCCCCAACCTAGCTGTCGAGCAGTACTTC.

In its sample, this clonotype ranks as medium-sized. This beta chain is an unintended read in a library built for alpha chains; its size means little. The chain has TRBV11-2 and TRBJ2-2, with 8 bases fitting TRBD2. With 3 bases clipped from V and 6 bases from J, the junction kept 3 bases outside the gene matches. The length of the CDR3 is 14 residues. The germline V gene has CDR1 SGHAT and CDR2 FQNNGV. CDR3 sequence: CASSLSGSAGELFF. The CDR3 DNA follows: TGTGCCAGCAGCTTGAGCGGGAGTGCCGGGGAGCTGTTTTTT.

This clonotype is labeled as medium-sized. With the library built for alpha chains, this beta chain is off target and its frequency is not meaningful. This sequence joins TRBV12-3 or TRBV12-4 and TRBJ2-1, with 9 bases fitting TRBD1. The J segment lost 1 base and the V segment lost 6 bases, leaving 16 bases of the junction unmatched. The CDR3 consists of 19 residues. CDR3 region: CASRPGQGRRGRSYNEQFF. CDR3 nucleotide sequence: TGTGCCAGCAGGCCCGGACAGGGGCGCCGAGGGAGGTCCTACAATGAGCAGTTCTTC.

This clonotype ranks as medium-sized. This beta chain lies outside the target of a library built for alpha chains; its clone size means little. The chain has TRBV20-1 and TRBJ2-7; D is unclear. The CDR3 runs to 13 residues. Germline V gives CDR1 DFQATT, CDR2 SNEGSKA (reference sequence). The germline V and J ends were trimmed by 0 bases and 2 bases, with 8 bases remaining between them. In nucleotides, the CDR3 is TGCAGTGCTAGAGATCACATTGCCTACGAGCAGTACTTC. Encoded protein: CSARDHIAYEQYF.

Comments on this clonotype: Since the library was made to target alpha chains, this beta chain is a stray read and its abundance is not meaningful. The J gene is TRBJ1-1, the V gene TRBV6-5; D unresolved. Per the germline V gene, CDR1 is MNHEY and CDR2 is SVGAGI. This CDR3 has 13 amino acids. V was cut by 7 bases and J by 4 bases, with 13 bases left in between. Here the CDR3 reads CASTYGGGTEAFF. The CDR3 region has the DNA TGTGCCAGCACCTATGGAGGAGGCACTGAAGCTTTCTTT.

This clonotype was found many times. This beta chain appears as a stray read in a library generated for alpha chains; its size is not informative. This chain links TRBV7-8 with TRBJ1-6; D is perhaps TRBD1 (5 bases). Trimming pared 5 bases from V and 8 bases from J, leaving 19 bases between. This CDR3 is built from 16 residues. Germline CDR1 is SGHVS and CDR2 is FQNEAQ. The CDR3 spells CASSPWTLRGDSPLHF. CDR3 nucleotide sequence: TGTGCCAGCAGCCCTTGGACATTGCGCGGAGATTCACCCCTCCACTTT.

This clonotype qualifies as medium-sized. Being off target in a library aimed at alpha chains, this beta chain has a size of little meaning. The chain combines TRBV11-2 with TRBJ2-2; tentative D call: TRBD2 (6 bases). Germline V CDR1 and CDR2: SGHAT, FQNNGV. This CDR3 region has 15 residues. Trimming stripped 6 bases from V and 2 bases from J, with 13 bases between. The CDR3 DNA reads as TGTGCCAGCAGAAACCGGGACTCCAACACCGGGGAGCTGTTTTTT. Translated, it gives CASRNRDSNTGELFF.

This clonotype is labeled medium-sized. Found in a library prepared for alpha chains, this beta chain is an off-target read, and its abundance has little meaning. The J gene is TRBJ1-2, the V gene TRBV5-1; D gene uncertain. CDR3 length equals 14 residues. Trimming stripped 1 base from V and 6 bases from J, with 13 bases between. Germline-derived CDR1 and CDR2 are SGHRS and YFSETQ. CDR3 sequence reads: CASSLQSRSDGYTF. The CDR3 nucleotides read TGCGCCAGCAGCTTGCAAAGCCGATCGGATGGCTACACCTTC.

Ten or more counts support this clonotype. Little can be read into the size of this beta chain, an off-target read in a library designed for alpha chains. This rearrangement joins TRBV7-2 to TRBJ2-7, with 11 bases matching TRBD2. Germline V gene lookup returns CDR1 SGHTA and CDR2 FQGNSA. The CDR3 spans 14 residues. Trimming removed 6 bases from V and 5 bases from J; junction bases left unmatched: 6. The CDR3 is CASRPTSGTHEQYF. CDR3 bases: TGTGCCAGCAGGCCGACTAGCGGGACTCACGAGCAGTACTTC.

The table lists this clonotype with many counts. This beta chain appears as a stray read in a library generated for alpha chains; its size is not informative. The chain couples TRBV5-1 to TRBJ2-5; TRBD1 agrees at 10 bases. CDR3 length: 15 amino acids. In germline, CDR1 is SGHRS, CDR2 YFSETQ. V trimming: 4 bases; J trimming: 5 bases; junction bases outside the gene matches: 8. The CDR3 DNA is TGCGCCAGCAGCGTCGGGACAGGGGACGGGGAGACCCAGTACTTC. It encodes CASSVGTGDGETQYF.

This clonotype ranks as medium-sized (0.01 to 0.1%). This beta chain was picked up by a library intended for alpha chains and is off target, so its count carries little meaning. The chain has TRBV3-1 and TRBJ2-2, with 8 bases fitting TRBD2. J gave up 5 bases and V 2 bases, and 7 bases lay outside the gene matches. Germline assignment: CDR1 LGHDT and CDR2 YNNKEL (reference sequence). This CDR3 has 16 residues. The CDR3 here is CASSQFLAGGTGELFF. CDR3 bases: TGTGCCAGCAGCCAATTTCTGGCGGGAGGAACCGGGGAGCTGTTTTTT.

By its share, this clonotype is medium-sized. Because the library targeted alpha chains, this beta chain is an off-target read whose size means little. The genes are TRBV27 and TRBJ2-5; 11 positions agree with TRBD2. From germline, CDR1 is MNHEY and CDR2 SMNVEV (reference sequence). The V and J ends lost 5 bases and 2 bases, in that order; junction bases with no gene match: 7. The CDR3 sequence is 16 residues long. The DNA of the CDR3 is TGTGCCAGCAGTCCCCCGAGACTAGCGGGACAAGAGACCCAGTACTTC. It translates to CASSPPRLAGQETQYF.

With respect to this clonotype: One end of the junction does not line up with germline, which may come from a read error. A library made for alpha chains picked up this beta chain off target, so its size means little. The chain recombines TRBV5-4 with TRBJ1-2; no definite D call. Germline values: CDR1 SGHNT, CDR2 YYREEE (reference sequence). The CDR3 contains 11 residues. CDR3 loop: CASSFAYDYTF. The DNA for the CDR3 is TGTGCCAGCAGCTTCGCGTATGACTACACCTTC.

This clonotype came up many times. This beta chain is an off-target read within a library intended for alpha chains, so its frequency means little. The rearrangement links TRBV4-1 to TRBJ1-3; 7 bases line up with TRBD1. The CDR3 consists of 15 residues. Per germline, CDR1 MGHRA and CDR2 YSYEKL. V lost 6 bases, J lost 0 bases, and 5 bases stayed unmatched. The CDR3 protein is CASRLQGSSGNTIYF. The CDR3 bases are TGCGCCAGCAGACTACAGGGGAGCTCTGGAAACACCATATATTTT.

By share of the sample, this clonotype is medium-sized. A library prepared for alpha chains yielded this beta chain as an off-target read; its size is of little meaning. This sequence joins TRBV20-1 and TRBJ2-2; weak D call: TRBD1 (5 bases). The CDR3 is 14 residues long. V lost 5 bases, J lost 2 bases, and 12 bases lay in between. Per germline, CDR1 DFQATT and CDR2 SNEGSKA (reference sequence). The CDR3 DNA follows: TGCAGTGCTCCCTGGCAGGGTAACACCGGGGAGCTGTTTTTT. It is translated as CSAPWQGNTGELFF.

This clonotype ranks as medium-sized. For a library built for alpha chains, this beta chain is a stray read; little rests on its size. This chain joins TRBV3-1 and TRBJ1-2; D remains ambiguous. This CDR3 is 12 amino acids long. Germline assignment: CDR1 LGHDT and CDR2 YNNKEL (reference sequence). Trimming removed 5 bases from V and 7 bases from J, with 11 bases in between. The CDR3 sequence: CASSTGDFGYTF. The CDR3 DNA reads TGTGCCAGCAGCACCGGGGATTTTGGCTACACCTTC.

By share of the sample, this clonotype is medium-sized (0.01 to 0.1%). Being off target in a library aimed at alpha chains, this beta chain has a size of little meaning. The V gene is TRBV18, the J gene TRBJ2-2, with D hard to call. The length of the CDR3 is 14 residues. Germline V gene data show CDR1 as KGHSH and CDR2 as LQKENI. V lost 0 bases, J lost 5 bases, and 7 bases lay in between. The CDR3 loop is CASSPPRLTGELFF. As DNA, the CDR3 is TGTGCCAGCTCACCACCGCGCTTGACCGGGGAGCTGTTTTTT. The full variable domain, in which reference TRBV18 and TRBJ2-2 provide the parts outside the CDR3, is NAGVMQNPRHLVRRRGQEARLRCSPMKGHSHVYWYRQLPEEGLKFMVYLQKENIIDESGMPKERFSAEFPKEGPSILRIQQVVRGDSAAYFCASSPPRLTGELFFGEGSRLTVL.

This clonotype counts as medium-sized (0.01 to 0.1%). This beta chain is an off-target read within a library intended for alpha chains, so its frequency means little. CDR3 nucleotides: TGTGCCAGCAGTTTTCGCCCCCCGAGGTCCAATGAGCAGTTCTTC. The encoded protein is CASSFRPPRSNEQFF. The chain is built from TRBV28 and TRBJ2-1; D is unclear. Germline V gives CDR1 MDHEN, CDR2 SYDVKM. Trimming shortened V by 3 bases and J by 6 bases, and 15 bases separated the two germline ends. This CDR3 has 15 amino acids. Supplemented by reference TRBV28 and TRBJ2-1, the full variable domain reads DVKVTQSSRYLVKRTGEKVFLECVQDMDHENMFWYRQDPGLGLRLIYFSYDVKMKEKGDIPEGYSVSREKKERFSLILESASTNQTSMYLCASSFRPPRSNEQFFGPGTRLTVL.